Sequencing of this T cell receptor (beta chain) was carried out in a study of OX40 agonist ivuxolimab in advanced cancers. Looking at the study overall: Ivuxolimab, which targeted the costimulatory receptor OX40 (CD134), was an agonistic, fully human IgG2 monoclonal antibody. Peripheral TCRbeta sequencing was intended to test whether TCR sequence diversity was altered and clonal T-cell expansion was caused by ivuxolimab. Partial responses occurred in three dose-escalation patients: two with cutaneous melanoma and one with hepatocellular carcinoma. Patients were allowed to have had prior anti-PD-1, anti-PD-L1 or anti-CTLA-4 therapy, and 40% to 45% of the dose-escalation patients had previously received checkpoint inhibitors. A male proportion of roughly 80% and a mean age of 60 years, ranging from roughly 23 to 80, were recorded for the dose-escalation cohort. Intravenous ivuxolimab was administered to patients every 2 weeks at six dose levels: 0.01, 0.1, 0.3, 1.5, 3 and 10 mg/kg. The paper covers the monotherapy dose-escalation part of the phase I ivuxolimab trial, which included N = 52 patients. Of the 50 or so patients in dose escalation, some 20 had hepatocellular carcinoma, roughly 15 had melanoma, 9 had renal cell carcinoma and 9 had head and neck cancer.

Remarks on this clone: Its specific antigen is unknown. Within one base of it there is no much larger clone, and no base qualities were kept.

The trial excluded patients who had a history of autoimmune disease or who were on systemic immunosuppression. Peripheral blood for TCR sequencing was drawn from every dose cohort at baseline, at cycle 4 day 1 and at cycle 7 day 1. Samples were obtained from an open-label, multicenter, first-in-human phase I dose-escalation trial of ivuxolimab. Adults with locally advanced or metastatic head and neck squamous cell, hepatocellular, melanoma or renal cell carcinoma were enrolled in the trial. Before TCR sequencing, CD4+ and CD8+ T cells were separately sorted from peripheral blood. Genomic DNA was extracted from sorted cells for sequencing of the TCRbeta CDR3 region. The immunoSEQ Assay was used for sequencing of TCRbeta CDR3 regions. TCRdb took over this immuneACCESS table, retaining in-frame rearrangements with V and J assigned. Such tables are incomplete; in checked studies, under half of the missing clones stem from an unresolved V gene, and the remainder is unexplained. This sample is represented by over 55,000 clones; roughly nine tenths of them were singletons. The ten most abundant clones make up 9.5% to 14% of the sample.

Results and caveats for the whole study, not just this receptor: At doses of 0.1 to 3.0 mg/kg, clonal expansion of both CD4+ and CD8+ blood T cells was observed from baseline to week 6. Low levels of normalized T-cell clonal expansion were also shown by some nonresponding patients. Partial responders in the 0.1-3.0 mg/kg groups had among the lowest normalized peripheral clonal expansion, especially among CD8+ T cells. The antigen specificity of the clonally expanded peripheral T cells was not determined. On average, CD8+ T cells showed more expanded clones than CD4+ T cells after ivuxolimab.

The specimen comprised CD4+ or CD8+ T cells sorted from blood, sampled in a trial of the OX40 agonist ivuxolimab. This TCR came from an adult with an advanced solid tumor such as melanoma, head and neck, liver or kidney cancer.

The CDR3: CASRLSGGAPTEQYF. The sequenced DNA: TGCGCCAGCAGGCTCAGCGGGGGGGCCCCTACGGAGCAGTACTTC. This receptor chain uses TRBV5-1 and TRBJ2-7; the central 10 bases match TRBD2. Relative to germline, V is missing 5 bases and J is missing 7 bases, with 12 bases of the junction outside any gene match. Inclusive of the bounding cysteine and phenylalanine, the CDR3 is 15 residues long. The only DNA kept is the CDR3, 45 bases in frame from the first base. CDR1 SGHRS and CDR2 YFSETQ were looked up in the germline V gene.